The 30 T cell receptor beta chains below all came from one sample that was sequenced in a study of cytomegalovirus exposure and HLA in healthy donors. With 60 Vbeta and 13 Jbeta primers, the PCR was carried out. Assay used: immunoSEQ multiplex PCR; TCRdb lists only in-frame clones, some missing. The table includes around 150,000 clones, more than 60% detected once. Input material: PBMCs. These receptors were collected from a male donor in good health and CMV-seronegative.

The chain has TRBV19 and TRBJ2-5; 8 bases agree with TRBD2. The germline gives CDR1 LNHDA, CDR2 SQIVND (reference sequence). This CDR3 is 14 amino acids long. With 7 bases clipped from V and 4 bases from J, the junction kept 8 bases outside the gene matches. This CDR3 is CASTTGGAGETQYF. DNA for the CDR3: TGTGCCAGTACCACGGGGGGGGCTGGAGAGACCCAGTACTTC.

For the CDR3, the DNA is TGTGCCAGCTCACCATTTCTGACAGCGAACACCGGGGAGCTGTTTTTT. Encoded protein: CASSPFLTANTGELFF. The chain has TRBV18 and TRBJ2-2; D is perhaps TRBD1 (5 bases). The CDR3 contains 16 residues. The V gene's germline CDR1 is KGHSH and CDR2 LQKENI. The germline V and J ends were trimmed by 2 bases and 0 bases, with 10 bases remaining between them.

The chain is built from TRBV6-7 and TRBJ1-4, with 9 bases lining up with TRBD1. Being an ORF, TRBV6-7 has a function that is uncertain. This CDR3 spans 20 amino acids. The V segment lost 5 bases and the J segment 1 base; nucleotides outside the gene matches: 17. The CDR3 is CASSPPGLGQGMRTNEKLFF. For the CDR3, the DNA is TGTGCCAGCAGTCCCCCCGGACTGGGACAGGGAATGAGAACTAATGAAAAACTGTTTTTT.

The chain couples TRBV7-3 to TRBJ2-5; D perhaps matches TRBD2 (5 bases). This CDR3 spans 12 amino acids. CDR1 and CDR2 (germline): SGHTA, FQGTGA. Trimming took 9 bases from V and 2 from J, leaving 10 bases between them. CDR3 sequence (DNA): TGTGCCAGTCTCCGGGATCAAGAGACCCAGTACTTC. Protein sequence: CASLRDQETQYF.

The genes are TRBV7-8 and TRBJ2-3; 12 positions match TRBD2. The CDR3 has 16 amino acids. Germline V CDR1 and CDR2: SGHVS, FQNEAQ. With 1 base clipped from V and 3 bases from J, the junction kept 2 bases outside the gene matches. The CDR3 DNA is TGTGCCAGCAGCTTAGGAGGACTAGCGGGGACAGATACGCAGTATTTT. Translated: CASSLGGLAGTDTQYF.

J is TRBJ1-6 and V is TRBV5-1, with D possibly matching TRBD1 (6 bases). The germline gives CDR1 SGHRS, CDR2 YFSETQ. V was trimmed by 4 bases and J by 8 bases, leaving 10 bases between them. The length of the CDR3 is 13 residues. CDR3: CASSRGADSPLHF. DNA of the CDR3: TGCGCCAGCAGCCGGGGGGCGGATTCACCCCTCCACTTT.

As concerns this clone: Other nucleotide sequences in the sample specify the same CDR3. CDR3 sequence: CASSLGAGGYEQYF. The CDR3 region has the DNA TGCGCCAGCAGCTTGGGGGCAGGGGGCTACGAGCAGTACTTC. The V gene is TRBV5-1, the J gene TRBJ2-7; 7 nucleotides align to TRBD1. Unmatched junction bases numbered 3, after V lost 0 bases and J lost 3 bases. Per germline, CDR1 SGHRS and CDR2 YFSETQ. The CDR3 is made up of 14 amino acids.

Only a few counts were recorded for this clone. The J gene is TRBJ1-1, the V gene TRBV5-1; TRBD1 matches at 8 bases. The trim removed 0 bases at V and 1 base at J, leaving 2 bases unmatched. The length of the CDR3 is 15 residues. Germline V gene lookup returns CDR1 SGHRS and CDR2 YFSETQ. This CDR3 is CASSLAGQGNTEAFF. The CDR3 DNA sequence: TGCGCCAGCAGCTTGGCAGGACAGGGGAACACTGAAGCTTTCTTT.

This sequence joins TRBV10-3 and TRBJ2-6, with D perhaps matching TRBD2 (6 bases). CDR1 and CDR2 (germline): ENHRY, SYGVKD. There are 16 residues in the CDR3. Between the trimmed V and J ends, which lost 11 bases and 0 bases, there was a span of 17 bases. This chain's CDR3 is CASQAGLFSGANVLTF. The CDR3 DNA reads TGTGCCTCCCAGGCGGGGCTTTTCTCTGGGGCCAACGTCCTGACTTTC.

This clone was seen a handful of times. V gene TRBV13 combines with J gene TRBJ2-7; D gene uncertain. V was trimmed by 5 bases and J by 2 bases, leaving 16 bases between them. The V gene's germline CDR1 is PRHDT and CDR2 FYEKMQ (reference sequence). The CDR3 is made up of 15 amino acids. The CDR3 nucleotides read TGTGCCAGCAGCCCATCCACAGAGAACCCCTACGAGCAGTACTTC. Its protein is CASSPSTENPYEQYF.

This clone was detected ten times or more. The chain joins TRBV6-1 to TRBJ2-5; tentative D call: TRBD2 (7 bases). Germline CDR1 and CDR2: MNHNS and SASEGT. The ends were cut back, 6 bases at V and 5 bases at J, with 16 bases in the middle. The CDR3 sequence is 14 residues long. CDR3 sequence (DNA): TGTGCCAGCAGACTAGGGGGGGCCGGGGAGACCCAGTACTTC. This gives the protein CASRLGGAGETQYF.

This clone came up once. One end of the junction is discordant with germline, which a read error may explain. The V and J genes are TRBV7-9 and TRBJ1-1; no reliable D call. The CDR3 spans 12 residues. Germline V lookup: CDR1 SEHNR, CDR2 FQNEAQ (reference sequence). The CDR3 DNA reads TGTTCCAGCAGCCCGGGGAACACTGAAGCTTTCTTT. Protein sequence: CSSSPGNTEAFF.

This clone was found a few times. As DNA, the CDR3 is TGTGCCAGCAGCTTAAGCGGGACAGGGGATCAGCCCCAGCATTTT. This codes for CASSLSGTGDQPQHF. J is TRBJ1-5 and V is TRBV5-6, with 10 bases aligning to TRBD1. This CDR3 has 15 residues. V lost 2 bases, J lost 5 bases, and 4 bases stayed unmatched. CDR1 and CDR2 (germline): SGHDT, YYEEEE.

Worth noting for this clone: Germline is not matched at one junction end, which may reflect a read error. The V gene is TRBV7-9, the J gene TRBJ1-4, with 12 nucleotides matching TRBD1. Germline V gene sequence: CDR1 SEHNR, CDR2 FQNEAQ (reference sequence). The CDR3 sequence is 15 residues long. In DNA form, the CDR3 reads TGTGCCAGCAGCGGGACAGGGGGCGGAAATGGAAAACTGTTTTTT. It yields the protein CASSGTGGGNGKLFF. Using reference TRBV7-9 and TRBJ1-4 for the parts outside the CDR3, the full variable domain is DTGVSQNPRHKITKRGQNVTFRCDPISEHNRLYWYRQTLGQGPEFLTYFQNEAQLEKSRLLSDRFSAERPKGSFSTLEIQRTEQGDSAMYLCASSGTGGGNGKLFFGSGTQLSVL.

The chain links TRBV7-6 to TRBJ2-2; D gene unclear. CDR3 length: 15 amino acids. Germline CDR1 and CDR2: SGHVS and FNYEAQ. Trimming left V 3 bases short and J 2 bases short, with 10 bases between. CDR3 in DNA: TGTGCCAGCAGCTTGGGCCGAGTAAACACCGGGGAGCTGTTTTTT. This encodes CASSLGRVNTGELFF.

This clone was counted a few times. This rearrangement joins TRBV18 to TRBJ2-2; possible D gene TRBD1, 5 bases. V dropped 1 base and J dropped 5 bases, with 11 bases sitting between them. CDR3 length: 15 amino acids. Per germline, CDR1 KGHSH and CDR2 LQKENI. The CDR3 sequence is CASSPLDGQTGELFF. CDR3 DNA: TGTGCCAGCTCACCACTCGATGGACAAACCGGGGAGCTGTTTTTT.

The chain links TRBV7-9 to TRBJ1-5; D remains ambiguous. Germline V lookup: CDR1 SEHNR, CDR2 FQNEAQ (reference sequence). Trimming took off 3 bases at V and 3 bases at J, with 15 bases between the two ends. The CDR3 spans 16 residues. The CDR3 bases are TGTGCCAGCAGCTTGGGTGGGCCGGCGTACAATCAGCCCCAGCATTTT. Translating it yields CASSLGGPAYNQPQHF.

This clone came up once. V and J are TRBV7-9 and TRBJ2-5; TRBD1 matches at 7 bases. This CDR3 is built from 14 residues. Looked up from germline, CDR1 is SEHNR and CDR2 is FQNEAQ (reference sequence). With V trimmed by 7 bases and J by 4 bases, 9 bases remained unmatched. The CDR3 DNA reads TGTGCCAGCAAAACTTACAGGGGCCGAGAGACCCAGTACTTC. Protein sequence: CASKTYRGRETQYF.

This sequence joins TRBV19 and TRBJ2-3; D is possibly TRBD2 (6 bases). CDR1 and CDR2 from the germline V gene are LNHDA and SQIVND (reference sequence). Trimming left V 5 bases short and J 3 bases short, with 15 bases between. The CDR3 is 15 amino acids. The CDR3 protein is CASSVSLATTDTQYF. CDR3 DNA: TGTGCCAGTAGTGTAAGTCTAGCGACAACAGATACGCAGTATTTT.

This clone has just a few counts. The genes are TRBV6-5 and TRBJ2-1, with TRBD2 matching 10 bases. CDR3 size: 13 residues. Germline lookup yields CDR1 MNHEY and CDR2 SVGAGI. V lost 10 bases, J lost 5 bases, and 5 bases stayed unmatched. Here the CDR3 DNA reads TGTGCCACCTCCGGGACTAGCGACAATGAGCAGTTCTTC. This encodes CATSGTSDNEQFF.

This clone showed up just a few times. The rearrangement uses TRBV2 and TRBJ1-5; a weak D match, TRBD1 (5 bases). Germline assignment: CDR1 SNHLY and CDR2 FYNNEI. Trimming removed 6 bases from V and 3 bases from J, with 12 bases in between. This CDR3 spans 14 amino acids. The CDR3 loop is CASRGTGVNQPQHF. The CDR3 DNA follows: TGTGCCAGCAGGGGGACGGGAGTCAATCAGCCCCAGCATTTT. Filled out from reference TRBV2 and TRBJ1-5, the complete variable domain reads EPEVTQTPSHQVTQMGQEVILRCVPISNHLYFYWYRQILGQKVEFLVSFYNNEISEKSEIFDDQFSVERPDGSNFTLKIRSTKLEDSAMYFCASRGTGVNQPQHFGDGTRLSIL.

This sequence joins TRBV5-1 and TRBJ2-1, with D maybe TRBD1 (5 bases). Germline values: CDR1 SGHRS, CDR2 YFSETQ. Between the trimmed V and J ends, which lost 3 bases and 8 bases, there was a span of 24 bases. The CDR3 has 17 amino acids. CDR3 loop: CASSSSVTGTGHYEQFF. CDR3 DNA: TGCGCCAGCAGCTCCTCCGTAACAGGAACGGGTCATTATGAGCAGTTCTTC.

The rearrangement links TRBV28 to TRBJ1-1, with 7 nucleotides matching TRBD1. Trimming took 3 bases from V and 5 from J; bases not matched to a gene: 3. The CDR3 is 13 residues long. Germline CDR1 and CDR2: MDHEN and SYDVKM. This CDR3 reads CASSFSRGTEAFF. The CDR3 coding sequence is TGTGCCAGCAGTTTCTCCAGGGGGACTGAAGCTTTCTTT.

The CDR3: CARDRDNSPLHF. The CDR3 DNA reads TGTGCCAGGGACAGGGATAATTCACCCCTCCACTTT. The chain employs TRBV27 and TRBJ1-6; 8 bases match TRBD1. The CDR3 totals 12 residues. Losses at the gene ends were 9 bases for V and 5 bases for J; bases not matched to a gene: 0. Germline V gene data show CDR1 as MNHEY and CDR2 as SMNVEV (reference sequence).

This clone was observed a handful of times. The chain recombines TRBV11-2 with TRBJ2-2; D is unresolved. This CDR3 spans 13 amino acids. Germline V CDR1 and CDR2: SGHAT, FQNNGV. V was trimmed by 5 bases and J by 5 bases, leaving 9 bases between them. The DNA of the CDR3 is TGTGCCAGCAGCCCCTCAGGAACCGGGGAGCTGTTTTTT. Translated: CASSPSGTGELFF.

The V and J genes are TRBV7-9 and TRBJ2-3; perhaps TRBD1 as D (6 bases). Germline assignment: CDR1 SEHNR and CDR2 FQNEAQ (reference sequence). CDR3 length equals 16 residues. Trimming took 4 bases from V and 0 from J, leaving 14 bases between them. The chain's CDR3 is CASSSPGQPSTDTQYF. CDR3 nucleotides: TGTGCCAGCAGCTCCCCCGGACAGCCTAGCACAGATACGCAGTATTTT.

The chain couples TRBV7-2 to TRBJ2-4; TRBD2 is a possible D gene (5 bases). V lost 5 bases, J lost 0 bases, and 20 bases lay in between. Germline lookup yields CDR1 SGHTA and CDR2 FQGNSA. The CDR3 length is 18 residues. Here the CDR3 DNA reads TGTGCCAGCAGCCGACTATCCCCGGTGATCATAGCCAAAAACATTCAGTACTTC. This sequence encodes CASSRLSPVIIAKNIQYF.

V usage is TRBV27 and J usage is TRBJ1-1; TRBD1 matches at 9 bases. The CDR3 has 16 residues. Looked up from germline, CDR1 is MNHEY and CDR2 is SMNVEV (reference sequence). V lost 1 base to trimming and J lost 1 base; unmatched junction nucleotides: 4. CDR3 nucleotides: TGTGCCAGCAGTTTATTAGGGACAGGGAAGAACACTGAAGCTTTCTTT. Translation gives CASSLLGTGKNTEAFF.

The V gene is TRBV7-3, the J gene TRBJ2-3; the D gene is possibly TRBD1 (6 bases). Trimming shortened V by 6 bases and J by 6 bases, and 22 bases separated the two germline ends. From germline, CDR1 is SGHTA and CDR2 FQGTGA. There are 16 residues in the CDR3. This CDR3 is CASSTGTPGSGDTQYF. CDR3 nucleotides: TGTGCCAGCAGTACCGGGACACCTGGTTCGGGGGATACGCAGTATTTT.

Of note for this clone: Other DNA sequences in this specimen translate into the identical CDR3. CDR3 amino acids: CASSFQASSYEQYF. DNA of the CDR3: TGCGCCAGCAGCTTCCAGGCCAGCTCCTACGAGCAGTACTTC. The gene calls are TRBV5-1 and TRBJ2-7; no clear D gene. V gave up 2 bases and J gave up 0 bases, with 9 bases separating them. Germline V lookup: CDR1 SGHRS, CDR2 YFSETQ. CDR3 size: 14 residues.